The rows below give T cell receptor beta chains drawn from one sample of a study of T cells after yellow fever vaccination. TCRdb re-called the 5' RACE reads through MiXCR, storing one row per CDR3 protein. There are a few hundred thousand distinct CDR3 sequences in the sample; roughly 4.3% occur only once, and 20% to 25% lies in the top ten. The input for sequencing was PBMCs, taken 5 days after the yellow fever booster vaccination. Receptors originate from a man aged 18 to 30 who received the YFV17D yellow fever vaccine. CDR3s include the opening cysteine and the closing phenylalanine or tryptophan. Each record gives: J gene, V gene, D gene, clone size, CDR3 protein, CDR3 DNA. A D gene is named only where the DNA matches it firmly. For some rows the clone size is stated as once, few or many, or as a class when expanded; others skip it.

>TRBJ2-2|TRBV9|NA|many
CASSVTAGELFF
TGTGCCAGCAGCGTCACTGCCGGGGAGCTGTTTTTT
>TRBJ1-1|TRBV12-3/TRBV12-4|NA|many
CASNLQGTVGTEAFF
TGTGCCAGCAACCTCCAGGGGACGGTGGGAACTGAAGCTTTCTTT
>TRBJ1-1|TRBV27|NA|NA
CASIPGPEGGLSEAFF
TGTGCCAGCATTCCGGGGCCAGAGGGGGGGCTCTCTGAAGCTTTCTTT
>TRBJ1-1|TRBV5-1|NA|few
CASSLNGGIDTEAFF
TGCGCCAGCAGCTTGAACGGCGGGATAGACACTGAAGCTTTCTTT
>TRBJ2-5|TRBV7-2|NA|NA
CASSSAWRSYQETQYF
TGTGCCAGCAGCTCAGCGTGGAGGTCGTACCAAGAGACCCAGTACTTC
>TRBJ1-4|TRBV20-1|TRBD1|NA
CSARVRSGQGNEKLFF
TGCAGTGCTAGAGTCCGTTCGGGACAGGGTAATGAAAAACTGTTTTTT
>TRBJ1-6|TRBV27|TRBD1|few
CASSVTGTGFSPLHF
TGTGCCAGCAGTGTAACCGGGACAGGGTTTTCACCCCTCCACTTT
>TRBJ2-2|TRBV4-2|TRBD1|few
CASSQLTGGTVTGELFF
TGTGCCAGCAGCCAATTGACAGGGGGGACGGTAACCGGGGAGCTGTTTTTT
>TRBJ2-5|TRBV5-4|NA|few
CASSVPQWSSGLSEETQYF
TGTGCCAGCAGCGTGCCGCAGTGGTCCAGCGGGTTATCAGAGGAGACCCAGTACTTC
>TRBJ1-2|TRBV19|NA|NA
CAGNCSREEYGYTF
TGTGCCGGTAACTGCTCCCGGGAAGAATATGGCTACACCTTC
>TRBJ2-7|TRBV6-2/TRBV6-3|TRBD1|many
CASTLAGGREQYF
TGTGCCAGCACCCTCGCAGGGGGCCGGGAGCAGTACTTC
>TRBJ1-1|TRBV27|NA|NA
CASSGQMNLDEAFF
TGTGCCAGCAGTGGACAGATGAATTTGGATGAAGCTTTCTTT
>TRBJ2-3|TRBV6-1|TRBD2|many
CASSPSWAGGRTDTQYF
TGTGCCAGCAGCCCAAGTTGGGCGGGGGGCCGCACAGATACGCAGTATTTT
>TRBJ1-6|TRBV9|TRBD1|few
CASSPWTGGNSPLHF
TGTGCCAGCAGCCCCTGGACAGGGGGCAATTCACCCCTCCACTTT
>TRBJ2-3|TRBV6-1|NA|many
CASRRAAGTDTQYF
TGTGCCAGCCGGCGGGCGGCCGGCACAGATACGCAGTATTTT
>TRBJ2-7|TRBV7-3|NA|few
CASSPQVRDAYEQYF
TGTGCCAGCAGCCCGCAAGTGCGGGATGCCTACGAGCAGTACTTC